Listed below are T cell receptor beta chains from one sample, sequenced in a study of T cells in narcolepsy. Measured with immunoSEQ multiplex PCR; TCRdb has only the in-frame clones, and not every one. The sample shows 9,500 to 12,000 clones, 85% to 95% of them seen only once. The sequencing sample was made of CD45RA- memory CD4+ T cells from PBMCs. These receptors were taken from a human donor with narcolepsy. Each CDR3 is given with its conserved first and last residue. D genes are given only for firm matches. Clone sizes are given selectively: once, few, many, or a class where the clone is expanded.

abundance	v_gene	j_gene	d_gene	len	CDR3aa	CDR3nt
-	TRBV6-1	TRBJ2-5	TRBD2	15	CASSLTSGGAGEQYF	TGTGCCAGCAGCCTGACTAGCGGGGGGGCGGGGGAGCAGTACTTC
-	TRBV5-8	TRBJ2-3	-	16	CASSLAQSSPSDTQYF	TGTGCCAGCAGCTTGGCCCAGTCGTCGCCGTCAGATACGCAGTATTTT
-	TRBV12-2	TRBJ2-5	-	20	CASRPSKGTSGGDYQETQYF	TGTGCAAGTCGCCCCAGCAAGGGGACTAGCGGGGGGGATTACCAAGAGACCCAGTACTTC
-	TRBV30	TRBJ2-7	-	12	CAWEISTYEQYF	TGTGCCTGGGAGATCTCAACCTACGAGCAGTACTTC
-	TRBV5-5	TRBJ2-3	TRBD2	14	CASSSTVGLGPNYF	TGTGCCAGCAGCTCAACAGTCGGACTAGGGCCCAACTATTTT
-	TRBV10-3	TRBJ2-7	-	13	CAISESIPYEQYF	TGTGCCATCAGTGAGTCCATCCCCTACGAGCAGTACTTC
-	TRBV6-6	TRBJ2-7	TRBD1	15	CASSYTTGTAYEQYF	TGTGCCAGCAGTTACACGACAGGGACAGCCTACGAGCAGTACTTC
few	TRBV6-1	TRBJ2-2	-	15	CASSESGWNTGELFF	TGTGCCAGCAGTGAATCCGGGTGGAACACCGGGGAGCTGTTTTTT
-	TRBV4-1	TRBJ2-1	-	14	CASSLFGGNNEQFF	TGCGCCAGCAGCCTTTTCGGGGGCAACAATGAGCAGTTCTTC
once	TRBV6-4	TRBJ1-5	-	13	CASSLGPSQPQHF	TGTGCCAGCAGCCTCGGGCCCTCTCAGCCCCAGCATTTT
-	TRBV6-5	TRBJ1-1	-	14	CASRRIPVSTEAFF	TGTGCCAGCAGGCGTATCCCAGTGTCCACTGAAGCTTTCTTT
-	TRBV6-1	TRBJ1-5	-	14	CASRMASSNQPQHF	TGTGCCAGCAGGATGGCCAGCAGCAATCAGCCCCAGCATTTT
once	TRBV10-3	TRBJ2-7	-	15	CAISEVVGLAYEQYF	TGTGCCATCAGTGAGGTAGTGGGCCTCGCCTACGAGCAGTACTTC